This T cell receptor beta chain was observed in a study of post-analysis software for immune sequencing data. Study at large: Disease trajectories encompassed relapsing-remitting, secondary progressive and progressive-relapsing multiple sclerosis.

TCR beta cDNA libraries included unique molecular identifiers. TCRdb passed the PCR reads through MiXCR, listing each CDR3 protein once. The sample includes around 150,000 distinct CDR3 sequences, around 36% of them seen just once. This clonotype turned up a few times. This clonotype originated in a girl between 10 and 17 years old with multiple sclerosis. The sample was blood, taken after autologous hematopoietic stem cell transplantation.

DNA for the CDR3: TGTGCCATCTCTAGCGGGGAAGCCTACGAGCAGTACTTC. Translating it yields CAISSGEAYEQYF. The V call is TRBV10-3, the J call TRBJ2-7, with 9 bases aligning to TRBD2. The CDR3 sequence is 13 residues long. The germline V gene has CDR1 ENHRY and CDR2 SYGVKD. The junction had 4 bases not matched to a gene; V was cut back by 8 bases and J by 2 bases.